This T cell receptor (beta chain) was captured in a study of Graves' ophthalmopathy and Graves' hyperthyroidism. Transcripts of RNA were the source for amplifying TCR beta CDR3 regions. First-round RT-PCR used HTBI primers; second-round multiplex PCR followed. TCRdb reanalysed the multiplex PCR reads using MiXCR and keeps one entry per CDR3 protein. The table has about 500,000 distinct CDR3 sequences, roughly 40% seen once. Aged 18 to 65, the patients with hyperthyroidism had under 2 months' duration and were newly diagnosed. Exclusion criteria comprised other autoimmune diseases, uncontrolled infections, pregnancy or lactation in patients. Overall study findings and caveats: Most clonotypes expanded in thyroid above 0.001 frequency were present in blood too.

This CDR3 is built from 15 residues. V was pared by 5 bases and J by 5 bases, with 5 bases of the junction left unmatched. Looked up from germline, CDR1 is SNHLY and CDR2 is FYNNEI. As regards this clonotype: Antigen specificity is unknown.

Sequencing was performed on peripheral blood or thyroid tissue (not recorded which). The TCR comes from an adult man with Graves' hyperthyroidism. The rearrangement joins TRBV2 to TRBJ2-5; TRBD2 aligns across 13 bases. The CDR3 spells CASSTSGRAGETQYF. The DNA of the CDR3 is TGTGCCAGCAGTACTAGCGGGAGGGCCGGGGAGACCCAGTACTTC.